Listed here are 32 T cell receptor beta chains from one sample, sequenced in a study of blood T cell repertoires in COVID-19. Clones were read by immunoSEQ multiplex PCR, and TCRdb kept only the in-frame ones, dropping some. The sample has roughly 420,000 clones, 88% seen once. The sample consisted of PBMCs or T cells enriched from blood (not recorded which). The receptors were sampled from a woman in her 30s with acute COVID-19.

The CDR3: CASSLGGLVKNIQYF. The CDR3 DNA sequence: TGCGCCAGCAGCTTGGGGGGACTGGTCAAAAACATTCAGTACTTC. The chain is built from TRBV5-1 and TRBJ2-4; D is perhaps TRBD2 (6 bases). This CDR3 region has 15 residues. Germline-derived CDR1 and CDR2 are SGHRS and YFSETQ. V gave up 0 bases and J gave up 3 bases, with 10 bases separating them.

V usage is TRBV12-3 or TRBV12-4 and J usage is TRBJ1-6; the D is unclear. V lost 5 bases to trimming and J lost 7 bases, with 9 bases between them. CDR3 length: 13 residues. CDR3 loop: CASSPLVNSPLHF. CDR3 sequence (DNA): TGTGCCAGCAGTCCTTTAGTGAATTCACCCCTCCACTTT.

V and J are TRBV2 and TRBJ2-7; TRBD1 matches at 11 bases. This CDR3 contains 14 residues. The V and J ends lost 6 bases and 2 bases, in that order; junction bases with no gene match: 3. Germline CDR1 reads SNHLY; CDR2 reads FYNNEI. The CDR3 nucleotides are TGTGCCAGCAGAGGGGACAGGGGGACCTACGAGCAGTACTTC. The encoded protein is CASRGDRGTYEQYF.

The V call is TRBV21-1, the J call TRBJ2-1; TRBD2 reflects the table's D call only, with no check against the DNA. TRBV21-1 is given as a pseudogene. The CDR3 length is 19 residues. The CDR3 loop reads CARFSTSVTPAGSYNEQFF. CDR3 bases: TGTGCCAGGTTTTCAACTAGCGTGACCCCCGCGGGCTCCTACAATGAGCAGTTCTTC.

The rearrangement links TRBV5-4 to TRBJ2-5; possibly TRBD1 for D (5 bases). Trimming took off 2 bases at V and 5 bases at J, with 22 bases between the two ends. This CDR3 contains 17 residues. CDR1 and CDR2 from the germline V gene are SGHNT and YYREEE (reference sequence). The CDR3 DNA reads TGTGCCAGCAGCTTAGTACTGGGGCCGCGGCAAGGGGAGACCCAGTACTTC. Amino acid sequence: CASSLVLGPRQGETQYF.

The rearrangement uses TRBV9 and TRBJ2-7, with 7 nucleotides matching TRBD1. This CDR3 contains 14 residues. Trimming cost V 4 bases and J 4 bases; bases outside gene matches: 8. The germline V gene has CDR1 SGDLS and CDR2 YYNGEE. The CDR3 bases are TGTGCCAGCAGCCCCAGTGGGACAGATTACGAGCAGTACTTC. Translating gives CASSPSGTDYEQYF.

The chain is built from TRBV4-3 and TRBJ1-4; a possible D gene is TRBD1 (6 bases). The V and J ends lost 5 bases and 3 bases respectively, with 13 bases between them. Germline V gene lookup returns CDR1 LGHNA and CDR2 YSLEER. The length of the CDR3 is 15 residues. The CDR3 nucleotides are TGCGCCAGCAGCGTAACGACAGGCTCTAATGAAAAACTGTTTTTT. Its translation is CASSVTTGSNEKLFF.

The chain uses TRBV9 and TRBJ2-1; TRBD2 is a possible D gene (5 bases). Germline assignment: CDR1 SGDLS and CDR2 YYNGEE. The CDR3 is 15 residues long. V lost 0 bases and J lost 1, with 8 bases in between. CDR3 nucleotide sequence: TGTGCCAGCAGCGTAGTCGGGGTGTCCTACAATGAGCAGTTCTTC. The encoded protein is CASSVVGVSYNEQFF.

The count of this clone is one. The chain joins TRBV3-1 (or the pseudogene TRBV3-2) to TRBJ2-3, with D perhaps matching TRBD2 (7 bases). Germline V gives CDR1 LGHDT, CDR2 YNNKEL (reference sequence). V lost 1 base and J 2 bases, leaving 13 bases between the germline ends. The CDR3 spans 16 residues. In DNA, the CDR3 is TGTGCCAGCAGCCAAGGGGGGGGCAGTTCCACAGATACGCAGTATTTT. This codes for CASSQGGGSSTDTQYF.

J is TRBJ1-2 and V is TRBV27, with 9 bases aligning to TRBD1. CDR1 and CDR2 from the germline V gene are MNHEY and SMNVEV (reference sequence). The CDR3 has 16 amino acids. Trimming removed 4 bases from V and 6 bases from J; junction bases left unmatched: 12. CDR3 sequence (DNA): TGTGCCAGCAGTTCCACCACAGGGGGCGTCAGGAATGGCTACACCTTC. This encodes CASSSTTGGVRNGYTF.

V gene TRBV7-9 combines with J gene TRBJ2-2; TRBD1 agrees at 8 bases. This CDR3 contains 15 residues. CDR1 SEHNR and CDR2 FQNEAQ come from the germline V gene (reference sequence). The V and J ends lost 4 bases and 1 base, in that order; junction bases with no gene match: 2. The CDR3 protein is CASSSRGQNTGELFF. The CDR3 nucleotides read TGTGCCAGCAGCTCCAGGGGGCAGAACACCGGGGAGCTGTTTTTT.

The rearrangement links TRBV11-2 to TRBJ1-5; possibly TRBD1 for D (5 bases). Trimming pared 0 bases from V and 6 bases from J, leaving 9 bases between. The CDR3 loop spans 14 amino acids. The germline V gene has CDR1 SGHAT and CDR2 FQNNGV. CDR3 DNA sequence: TGTGCCAGCAGCTTAGAGTTGGGGGGTCAGCCCCAGCATTTT. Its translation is CASSLELGGQPQHF.

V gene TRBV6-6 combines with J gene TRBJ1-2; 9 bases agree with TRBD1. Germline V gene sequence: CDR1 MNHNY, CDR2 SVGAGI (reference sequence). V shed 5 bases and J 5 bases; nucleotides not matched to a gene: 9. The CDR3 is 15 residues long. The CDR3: CASSRTQGAGYGYTF. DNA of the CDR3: TGTGCCAGCAGTCGGACACAGGGGGCGGGGTATGGCTACACCTTC.

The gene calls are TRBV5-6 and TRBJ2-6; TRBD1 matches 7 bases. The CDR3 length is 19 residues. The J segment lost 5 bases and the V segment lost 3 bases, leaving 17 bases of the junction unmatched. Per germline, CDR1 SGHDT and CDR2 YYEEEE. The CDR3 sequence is CASSSNNRGSSLWANVLTF. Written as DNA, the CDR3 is TGTGCCAGCAGCTCAAATAACAGGGGATCCTCTCTGTGGGCCAACGTCCTGACTTTC.

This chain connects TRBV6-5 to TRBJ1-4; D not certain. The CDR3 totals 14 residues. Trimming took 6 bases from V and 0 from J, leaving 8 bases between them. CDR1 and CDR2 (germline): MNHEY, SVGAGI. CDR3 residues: CASRTGATNEKLFF. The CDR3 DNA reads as TGTGCCAGCAGGACCGGGGCAACTAATGAAAAACTGTTTTTT.

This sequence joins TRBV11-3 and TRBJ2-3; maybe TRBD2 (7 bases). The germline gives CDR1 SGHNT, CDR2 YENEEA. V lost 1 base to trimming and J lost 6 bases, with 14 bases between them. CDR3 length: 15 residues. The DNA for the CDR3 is TGTGCCAGCAGCTTAGCGGGGGGCGAGTCGGATACGCAGTATTTT. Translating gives CASSLAGGESDTQYF.

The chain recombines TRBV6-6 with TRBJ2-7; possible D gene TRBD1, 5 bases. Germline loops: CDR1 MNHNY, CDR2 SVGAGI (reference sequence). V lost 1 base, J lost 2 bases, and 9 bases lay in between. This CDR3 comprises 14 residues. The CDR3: CASSYLGLPYEQYF. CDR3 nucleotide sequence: TGTGCCAGCAGTTACTTGGGGCTCCCCTACGAGCAGTACTTC.

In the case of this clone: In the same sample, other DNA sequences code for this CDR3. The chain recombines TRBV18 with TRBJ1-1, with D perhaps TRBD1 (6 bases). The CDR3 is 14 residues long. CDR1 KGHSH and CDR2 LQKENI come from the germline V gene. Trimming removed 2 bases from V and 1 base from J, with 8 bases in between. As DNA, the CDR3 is TGTGCCAGCTCACCAGACAGGAGGAACACTGAAGCTTTCTTT. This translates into CASSPDRRNTEAFF.

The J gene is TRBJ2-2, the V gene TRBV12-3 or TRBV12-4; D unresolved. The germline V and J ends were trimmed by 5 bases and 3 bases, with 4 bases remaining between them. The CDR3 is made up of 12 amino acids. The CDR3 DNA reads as TGTGCCAGCAGTCTTGACACCGGGGAGCTGTTTTTT. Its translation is CASSLDTGELFF.

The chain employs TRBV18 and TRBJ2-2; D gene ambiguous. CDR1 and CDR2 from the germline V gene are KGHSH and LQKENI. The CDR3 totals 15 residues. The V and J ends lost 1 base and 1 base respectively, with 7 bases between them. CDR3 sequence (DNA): TGTGCCAGCTCACCACGAGGATTGAACACCGGGGAGCTGTTTTTT. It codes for CASSPRGLNTGELFF.

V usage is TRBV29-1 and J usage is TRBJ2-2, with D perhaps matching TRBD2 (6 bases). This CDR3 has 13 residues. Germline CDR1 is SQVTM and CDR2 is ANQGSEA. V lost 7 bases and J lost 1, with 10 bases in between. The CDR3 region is CSGLRGNTGELFF. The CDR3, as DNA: TGCAGCGGATTGCGGGGGAACACCGGGGAGCTGTTTTTT.

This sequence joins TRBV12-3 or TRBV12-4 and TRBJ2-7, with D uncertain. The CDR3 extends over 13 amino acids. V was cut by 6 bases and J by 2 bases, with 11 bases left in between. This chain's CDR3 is CASSPTATYEQYF. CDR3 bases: TGTGCCAGCAGCCCAACAGCCACCTACGAGCAGTACTTC.

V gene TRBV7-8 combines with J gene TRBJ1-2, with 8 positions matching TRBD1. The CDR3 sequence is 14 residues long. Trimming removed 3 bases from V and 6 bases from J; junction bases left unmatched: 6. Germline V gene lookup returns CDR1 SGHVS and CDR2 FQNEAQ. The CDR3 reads CASSFNRGTDGYTF. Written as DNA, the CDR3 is TGTGCCAGCAGCTTTAACAGGGGGACGGATGGCTACACCTTC.

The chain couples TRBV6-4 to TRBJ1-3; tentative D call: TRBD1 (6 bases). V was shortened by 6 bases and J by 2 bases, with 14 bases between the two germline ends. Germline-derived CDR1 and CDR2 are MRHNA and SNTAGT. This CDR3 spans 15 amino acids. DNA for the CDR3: TGTGCCAGCAGCGTGACAGGTCCTCCTGGAAACACCATATATTTT. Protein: CASSVTGPPGNTIYF.

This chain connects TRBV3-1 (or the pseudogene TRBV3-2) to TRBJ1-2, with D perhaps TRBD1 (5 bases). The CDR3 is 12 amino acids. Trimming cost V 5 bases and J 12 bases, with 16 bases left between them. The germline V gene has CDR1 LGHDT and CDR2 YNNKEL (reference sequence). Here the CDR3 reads CASSNNRGVNTF. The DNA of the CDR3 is TGTGCCAGCAGCAATAACCGGGGGGTGAACACCTTC.

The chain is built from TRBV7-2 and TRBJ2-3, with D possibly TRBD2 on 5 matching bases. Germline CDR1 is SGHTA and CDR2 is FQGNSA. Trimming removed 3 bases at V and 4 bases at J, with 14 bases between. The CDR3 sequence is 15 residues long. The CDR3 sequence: CASSFEYFGADTQYF. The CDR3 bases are TGTGCCAGCAGCTTTGAATATTTCGGGGCAGATACGCAGTATTTT.

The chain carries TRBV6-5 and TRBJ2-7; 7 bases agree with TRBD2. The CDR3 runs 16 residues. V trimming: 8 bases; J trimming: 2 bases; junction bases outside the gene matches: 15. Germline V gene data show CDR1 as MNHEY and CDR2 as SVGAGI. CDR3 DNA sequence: TGTGCCAGCTGTTCAGGTGGGTCTAGCGGCGCCTACGAGCAGTACTTC. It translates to CASCSGGSSGAYEQYF.

The CDR3 loop is CAISDKGLAEAYEQYF. The CDR3 DNA is TGTGCCATCAGTGACAAGGGACTAGCGGAGGCCTACGAGCAGTACTTC. V gene TRBV10-3 combines with J gene TRBJ2-7, with 11 bases matching TRBD2. V gave up 3 bases and J gave up 2 bases; unmatched junction bases: 6. The CDR3 runs 16 residues. The germline V gene encodes CDR1 ENHRY and CDR2 SYGVKD.

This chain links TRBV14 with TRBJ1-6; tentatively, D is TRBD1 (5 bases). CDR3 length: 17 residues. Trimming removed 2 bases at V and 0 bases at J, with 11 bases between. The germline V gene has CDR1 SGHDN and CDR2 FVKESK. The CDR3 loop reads CASSQLGLSSYNSPLHF. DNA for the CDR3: TGTGCCAGCAGCCAACTGGGGCTCAGCTCCTATAATTCACCCCTCCACTTT.

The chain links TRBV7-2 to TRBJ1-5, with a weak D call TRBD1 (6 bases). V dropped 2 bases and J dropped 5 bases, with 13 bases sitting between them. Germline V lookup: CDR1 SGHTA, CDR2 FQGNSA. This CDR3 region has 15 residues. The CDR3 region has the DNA TGTGCCAGCAGCTTACAGGGGCCGGGCGATCAGCCCCAGCATTTT. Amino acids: CASSLQGPGDQPQHF. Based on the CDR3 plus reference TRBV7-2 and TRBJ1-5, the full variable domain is GAGVSQSPSNKVTEKGKDVELRCDPISGHTALYWYRQSLGQGLEFLIYFQGNSAPDKSGLPSDRFSAERTGGSVSTLTIQRTQQEDSAVYLCASSLQGPGDQPQHFGDGTRLSIL.

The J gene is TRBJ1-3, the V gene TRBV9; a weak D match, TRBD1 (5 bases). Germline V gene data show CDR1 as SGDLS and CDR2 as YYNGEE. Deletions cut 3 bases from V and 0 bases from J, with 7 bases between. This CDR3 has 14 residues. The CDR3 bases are TGTGCCAGCAGCGACAGGAGCTCTGGAAACACCATATATTTT. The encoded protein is CASSDRSSGNTIYF. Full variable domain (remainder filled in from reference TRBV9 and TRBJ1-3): DSGVTQTPKHLITATGQRVTLRCSPRSGDLSVYWYQQSLDQGLQFLIQYYNGEERAKGNILERFSAQQFPDLHSELNLSSLELGDSALYFCASSDRSSGNTIYFGEGSWLTVV.

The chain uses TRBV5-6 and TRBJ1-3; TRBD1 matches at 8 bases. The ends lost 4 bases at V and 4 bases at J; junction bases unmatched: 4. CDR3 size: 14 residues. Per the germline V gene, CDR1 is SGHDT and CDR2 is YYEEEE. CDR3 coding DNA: TGTGCCAGCAGCGAACAGGGGGAAGGAAACACCATATATTTT. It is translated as CASSEQGEGNTIYF.